This T cell receptor beta chain was recovered during a study of T and B cells in COVID-19 patients. The overall study: COVID-19 patients gave peripheral blood either during active infection or after recovery. Of over 19 active-infection patients, roughly eleven were critically ill with mechanical ventilation or extracorporeal membrane oxygenation.

Study-wide results and limits: There were more than 2,000 TCR clusters exclusive to the recovered cohort, a few dozen with low generation probability.

Blood genomic DNA input for TRB amplification was roughly 250-500 ng. TRB rearrangements were amplified by multiplex PCR with BIOMED2 TRB-A/B primers. MiXCR, applied by TCRdb to the multiplex PCR reads, yields one record per CDR3 protein. Among around 15,000 distinct CDR3 sequences listed, around 30% were seen once. With respect to this clonotype: Its antigen is as yet unknown.

The sequenced sample was blood. The clonotype was recovered from a human donor who had recovered from COVID-19.

Here the CDR3 reads CASSVPRDWGSYEQYF. CDR3 nucleotide sequence: TGTGCCAGCAGTGTTCCCCGGGACTGGGGATCCTACGAGCAGTACTTC. The chain combines TRBV2 with TRBJ2-7, with D possibly matching TRBD2 (6 bases). The germline V gene has CDR1 SNHLY and CDR2 FYNNEI. V lost 4 bases and J 1 base, leaving 17 bases between the germline ends. The CDR3 extends over 16 amino acids.